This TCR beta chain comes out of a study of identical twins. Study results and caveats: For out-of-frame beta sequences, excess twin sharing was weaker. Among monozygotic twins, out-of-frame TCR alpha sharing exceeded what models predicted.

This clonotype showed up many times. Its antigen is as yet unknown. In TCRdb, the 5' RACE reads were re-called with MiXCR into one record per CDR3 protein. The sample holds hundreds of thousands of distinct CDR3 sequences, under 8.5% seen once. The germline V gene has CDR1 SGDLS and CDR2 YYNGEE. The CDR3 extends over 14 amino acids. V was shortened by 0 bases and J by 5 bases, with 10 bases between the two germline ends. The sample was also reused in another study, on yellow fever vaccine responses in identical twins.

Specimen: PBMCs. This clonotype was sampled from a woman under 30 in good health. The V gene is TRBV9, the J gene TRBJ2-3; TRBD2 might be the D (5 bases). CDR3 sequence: CASSVAVSGDTQYF. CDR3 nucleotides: TGTGCCAGCAGCGTAGCTGTCAGCGGAGATACGCAGTATTTT.